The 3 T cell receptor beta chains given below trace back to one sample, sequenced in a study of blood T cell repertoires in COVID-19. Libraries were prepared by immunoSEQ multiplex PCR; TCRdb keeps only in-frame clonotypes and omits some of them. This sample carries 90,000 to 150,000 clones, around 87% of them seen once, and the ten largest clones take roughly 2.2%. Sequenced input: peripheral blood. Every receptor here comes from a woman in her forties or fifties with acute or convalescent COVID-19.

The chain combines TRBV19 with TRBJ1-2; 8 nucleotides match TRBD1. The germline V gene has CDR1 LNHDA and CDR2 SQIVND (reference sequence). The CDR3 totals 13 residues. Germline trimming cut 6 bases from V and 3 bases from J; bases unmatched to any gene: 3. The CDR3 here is CASSDRGDYGYTF. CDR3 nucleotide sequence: TGTGCCAGTAGCGACAGGGGCGACTATGGCTACACCTTC.

Here the CDR3 DNA reads TGTGCCACCTCACAGGGGGGGGCCGGGGAGCTGTTTTTT. This encodes CATSQGGAGELFF. The chain is built from TRBV24-1 and TRBJ2-2; TRBD1 might be the D (8 bases). V lost 9 bases to trimming and J lost 6 bases, with 13 bases between them. CDR3 size: 13 residues. From germline, CDR1 is KGHDR and CDR2 SFDVKD.

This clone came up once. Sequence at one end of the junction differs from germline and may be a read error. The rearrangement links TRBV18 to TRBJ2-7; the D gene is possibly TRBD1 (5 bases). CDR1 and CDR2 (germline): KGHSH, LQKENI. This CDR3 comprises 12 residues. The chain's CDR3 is CANSRTPYEQYF. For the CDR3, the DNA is TGTGCCAACTCACGGACACCCTACGAGCAGTACTTC.